The entry below gives a single T cell receptor (beta chain) sequence along with its context. V lost 2 bases and J lost 7, with 12 bases in between. The germline gives CDR1 SGHDN, CDR2 FVKESK. The CDR3 covers 13 residues. The data stem from a study of blood T cell repertoires in COVID-19. In the original analysis: Estimated nucleated cell counts came from reference gene primer amplification. Sequencing used immunoSEQ multiplex PCR; TCRdb keeps in-frame clones, though not all of them. V, J and clone size reflect that table, while D and trimming were determined from the DNA. This table holds about 100,000 clones, around four fifths found once.

This chain links TRBV14 with TRBJ2-7; D might be TRBD1 (6 bases). This sequence originates from a man aged 50 to 59 with active or convalescent COVID-19. The sequencing sample was made of peripheral blood. CDR3 bases: TGTGCCAGCAGCCAAACAGGGTTGCGGGAGCAGTACTTC. Its protein product is CASSQTGLREQYF.